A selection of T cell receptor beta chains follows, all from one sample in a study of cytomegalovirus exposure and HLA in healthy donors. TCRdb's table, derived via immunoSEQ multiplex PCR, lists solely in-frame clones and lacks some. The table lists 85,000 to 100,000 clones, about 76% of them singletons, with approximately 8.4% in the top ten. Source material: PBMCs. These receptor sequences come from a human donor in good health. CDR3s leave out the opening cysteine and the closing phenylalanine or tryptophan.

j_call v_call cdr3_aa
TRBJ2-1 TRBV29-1 SVEPLGLAGREQF
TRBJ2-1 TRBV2 ASWGLAGFNEQF
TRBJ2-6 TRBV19 ASSITGKGANVLT
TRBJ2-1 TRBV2 ASSENWGPTPHEQF
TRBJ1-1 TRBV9 ASSPTTLNTEAF
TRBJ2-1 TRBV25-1 ASSGTGTQGWNEQF
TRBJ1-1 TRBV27 ASIPGWGGAINEAF
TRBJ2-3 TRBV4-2 ASSQEGQASDTQY
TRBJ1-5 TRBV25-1 ASSDDRVGQPQH
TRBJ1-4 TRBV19 ASSIQGPEKLF
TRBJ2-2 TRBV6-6 ASSYPTAANTGELF
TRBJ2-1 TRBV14 ASSPTLGGIYNEQF
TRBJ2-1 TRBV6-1 ASSWTDNNEQF
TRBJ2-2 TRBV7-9 ASRPPTGESPGELF
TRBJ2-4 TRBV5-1 ASSVGTSGKNIQY
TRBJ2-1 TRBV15 ATSRGDFNEQF
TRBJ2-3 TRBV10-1 ASSESSGGLSGSDTQY
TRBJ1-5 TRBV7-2 ASSPDRGLQPQH
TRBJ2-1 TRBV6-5 ASSFGQGEQF
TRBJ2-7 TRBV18 ASSLDRGEQY
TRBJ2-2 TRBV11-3 ASSLRGTGELF
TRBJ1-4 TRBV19 ASSSDRAWEEKLF
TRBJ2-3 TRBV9 ASSVLSSGSRADTQY
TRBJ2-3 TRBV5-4 ASSVDPGADTQY
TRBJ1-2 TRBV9 ASSVVIGGKYT
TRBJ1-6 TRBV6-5 ASSQGNSPLH
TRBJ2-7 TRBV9 ASSESGLAALEQY
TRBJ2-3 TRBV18 ASSAMSFTRDTQY
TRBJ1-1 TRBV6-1 ASRRTEAF
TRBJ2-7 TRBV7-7 ASSLRSGDRSGQY
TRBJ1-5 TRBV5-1 ASSSGTGTGSNQPQH
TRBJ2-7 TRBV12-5 ASGLGTSYEQY
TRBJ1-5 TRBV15 ATSRGGAASNQPQH
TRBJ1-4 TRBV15 ATSTRQGKTNEKLF
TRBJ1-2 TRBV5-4 ASSLGTGDYGYT
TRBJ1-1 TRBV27 ASSLSHRDTEAF
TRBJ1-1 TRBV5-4 ASSLASVRNTEAF
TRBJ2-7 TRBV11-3 ASSLLGGHEQY
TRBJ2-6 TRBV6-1 AGGSGANVLT
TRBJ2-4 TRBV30 AWNQKNIQY
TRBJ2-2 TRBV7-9 ASSSPHRPNTGELF
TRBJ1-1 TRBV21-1 ASSKRPGQRNTEAF
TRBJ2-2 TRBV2 ASSEIVAGPTGELF
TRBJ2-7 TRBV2 ASSETREHEQY
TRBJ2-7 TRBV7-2 ASSLAGQGACEQY
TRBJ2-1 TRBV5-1 GREGRSNEQF